One and the same sample provided the 27 T cell receptor beta chains below, sequenced in a study of regulatory T cells in long-lasting Graves disease (dated by TCRdb to 2020 to 2022). Libraries came from multiplex PCR. Data came from an Illumina HiSeq 4000. CDR3 regions were amplified by Arm-PCR with iRepertoire HTBI primers to construct TCR beta libraries. Starting from the raw public reads, TCRdb applied fastp trimming at Q25, assembled clones with MiXCR and retained in-frame beta chains. Identical CDR3 protein sequences are pooled into one entry, listed with their most common genes and DNA. The sample table holds 400,000 to 550,000 distinct CDR3 sequences, of which about a sixth were seen once. Of the sample, 20% to 25% is held by the ten largest clones. The sample's time point, from its label and the paper: newly diagnosed GD, antithyroid drugs for less than 3 months. For both TCR sequencing and RNA sequencing, RNA was extracted from PBMCs using TRIzol.

The same data also contributed to another study, on T cells in Graves' hyperthyroidism and ophthalmopathy.

Source: peripheral blood mononuclear cells (PBMCs), taken at new diagnosis, from a patient treated with antithyroid drugs. Receptors were obtained from a woman aged 18-35 years with Graves disease. Donor details come from another sample of the same person, matched by shared clones.

This clonotype was seen just once. A junction end diverges from the germline sequence, so it may reflect a read error. V usage is TRBV5-5 and J usage is TRBJ1-4; D is undetermined. This CDR3 is 16 amino acids long. Germline CDR1 SGHKS, CDR2 YYEKEE (reference sequence). The CDR3 spells CVSSLAQLATNEKLFF. The CDR3 region has the DNA TGTGTCAGCAGCTTGGCCCAGCTTGCAACTAATGAAAAACTGTTTTTT.

This rearrangement joins TRBV3-1 to TRBJ2-4; TRBD1 is a possible D gene (6 bases). Germline V gene data show CDR1 as LGHDT and CDR2 as YNNKEL (reference sequence). The V end lost 4 bases, the J end lost 6 bases, and 13 bases lay between the germline ends. The CDR3 is 14 amino acids. The CDR3 DNA reads as TGTGCCAGCAGCCGACAGGAGGTCGGAAACATTCAGTACTTC. It translates to CASSRQEVGNIQYF.

This clonotype was seen more than once but under ten times. The chain combines TRBV6-2 or TRBV6-3 with TRBJ2-1, with D possibly TRBD2 on 6 matching bases. Germline assignment: CDR1 MNHEY and CDR2 SVGEGT. V was pared by 6 bases and J by 4 bases, with 16 bases between. The CDR3 extends over 15 amino acids. The CDR3 spells CASSRAGGAYNEQFF. In DNA form, the CDR3 reads TGTGCCAGCAGCCGAGCGGGTGGGGCTTACAATGAGCAGTTCTTC.

In this sample, this clonotype turned up many times. This rearrangement joins TRBV19 to TRBJ2-7, with 10 bases fitting TRBD1. Unmatched junction bases numbered 10, after V lost 10 bases and J lost 7 bases. Germline CDR1 reads LNHDA; CDR2 reads SQIVND (reference sequence). The CDR3 runs to 13 residues. In DNA, the CDR3 is TGTGCCACCGCGGGACAGGGGAATAAGGAGCAGTACTTC. Its protein product is CATAGQGNKEQYF. Looking up the rest from reference TRBV19 and TRBJ2-7 gives the full variable domain: DGGITQSPKYLFRKEGQNVTLSCEQNLNHDAMYWYRQDPGQGLRLIYYSQIVNDFQKGDIAEGYSVSREKKESFPLTVTSAQKNPTAFYLCATAGQGNKEQYFGPGTRLTVT.

The J gene is TRBJ2-2, the V gene TRBV15, with 7 bases that match TRBD2. Germline CDR1 is LNHNV and CDR2 is YYDKDF (reference sequence). The CDR3 has 14 amino acids. J gave up 8 bases and V 1 base, and 4 bases lay outside the gene matches. Here the CDR3 reads CATSRGTSSGELFF. The CDR3 DNA reads TGTGCCACCAGCAGAGGGACTAGTTCTGGGGAGCTGTTTTTT.

This rearrangement joins TRBV7-9 to TRBJ2-1; 9 bases match TRBD2. With 3 bases clipped from V and 6 bases from J, the junction kept 12 bases outside the gene matches. Germline V gives CDR1 SEHNR, CDR2 FQNEAQ (reference sequence). The CDR3 length is 17 residues. The CDR3 region has the DNA TGTGCCAGCAGCTTCCCAACGCGGGAGGGCAATAGCAATGAGCAGTTCTTC. Translated: CASSFPTREGNSNEQFF.

This clonotype was counted many times. V and J are TRBV28 and TRBJ2-3; D not certain. From germline, CDR1 is MDHEN and CDR2 SYDVKM. CDR3 length equals 16 residues. V lost 3 bases, J lost 4 bases, and 17 bases lay in between. This CDR3 is CASSLVPQAFADTQYF. The CDR3 region has the DNA TGTGCCAGCAGTTTGGTGCCCCAAGCATTCGCAGATACGCAGTATTTT.

This clonotype was observed a few times. The chain links TRBV6-2 or TRBV6-3 to TRBJ2-7; D is undetermined. This CDR3 contains 12 residues. Germline V gives CDR1 MNHEY, CDR2 SVGEGT. Trimming removed 2 bases at V and 4 bases at J, with 6 bases between. CDR3 sequence (DNA): TGTGCCAGCAGTTACCCCCAGTACGAGCAGTACTTC. Protein sequence: CASSYPQYEQYF.

The gene calls are TRBV5-4 and TRBJ2-1; 11 nucleotides match TRBD2. Germline V lookup: CDR1 SGHNT, CDR2 YYREEE (reference sequence). This CDR3 is 15 amino acids long. The J segment lost 4 bases and the V segment lost 5 bases, leaving 5 bases of the junction unmatched. This CDR3 is CASRTIAGGYNEQFF. The DNA of the CDR3 is TGTGCCAGCAGGACTATAGCGGGGGGGTACAATGAGCAGTTCTTC.

This clonotype showed up many times. The V and J genes are TRBV7-2 and TRBJ2-7; 10 nucleotides align to TRBD1. CDR1 SGHTA and CDR2 FQGNSA come from the germline V gene. CDR3 length: 16 amino acids. V lost 0 bases to trimming and J lost 5 bases; unmatched junction nucleotides: 7. CDR3 bases: TGTGCCAGCAGCTTAGCCGGGGACAGGGGAATCCACGAGCAGTACTTC. It encodes CASSLAGDRGIHEQYF.

The chain uses TRBV19 and TRBJ1-5; unclear D gene. V gave up 1 base and J gave up 3 bases, with 1 base separating them. The CDR3 length is 12 residues. Germline assignment: CDR1 LNHDA and CDR2 SQIVND (reference sequence). As DNA, the CDR3 is TGTGCCAGTAGTATAGCCAATCAGCCCCAGCATTTT. Its protein product is CASSIANQPQHF.

The table lists this clonotype with many counts. This chain uses TRBV27 with TRBJ2-7; no definite D call. The CDR3 runs to 11 residues. From germline, CDR1 is MNHEY and CDR2 SMNVEV (reference sequence). V gave up 4 bases and J gave up 6 bases, with 7 bases separating them. The CDR3: CASSWGGEQYF. In DNA, the CDR3 is TGTGCCAGCAGTTGGGGTGGCGAGCAGTACTTC.

The chain is built from TRBV15 and TRBJ1-1, with no clear D. Trimming removed 3 bases from V and 3 bases from J, with 8 bases in between. The CDR3 extends over 13 amino acids. Germline values: CDR1 LNHNV, CDR2 YYDKDF (reference sequence). The CDR3 DNA follows: TGTGCCACCAGCAGGGAGGGATACACTGAAGCTTTCTTT. Translating it yields CATSREGYTEAFF. Filled out from reference TRBV15 and TRBJ1-1, the complete variable domain reads DAMVIQNPRYQVTQFGKPVTLSCSQTLNHNVMYWYQQKSSQAPKLLFHYYDKDFNNEADTPDNFQSRRPNTSFCFLDIRSPGLGDTAMYLCATSREGYTEAFFGQGTRLTVV.

This clonotype is a singleton in its sample. One base away lies a much larger clone, so this may be a sequencing read error. The DNA of the CDR3 is TGTGCCAGCGGCTTAATCAACTTCGATAGCACTGAAGCTTTCTTT. Encoded protein: CASGLINFDSTEAFF. The V and J genes are TRBV7-8 and TRBJ1-1; D remains ambiguous. The germline CDR1 and CDR2 sequences are SGHVS and FQNEAQ. The CDR3 contains 15 residues.

There are a few counts of this clonotype. The CDR3 bases are TGTGCCAGCAGTTACTCCATGATAGCCAAAAACATTCAGTACTTC. Translated: CASSYSMIAKNIQYF. The genes are TRBV6-2 or TRBV6-3 and TRBJ2-4; D remains ambiguous. V lost 0 bases and J 0 bases, leaving 6 bases between the germline ends. Germline V gene sequence: CDR1 MNHEY, CDR2 SVGEGT. This CDR3 spans 15 amino acids.

This chain links TRBV10-2 with TRBJ2-1; TRBD1 aligns across 11 bases. J gave up 0 bases and V 9 bases, and 10 bases lay outside the gene matches. The CDR3 is made up of 17 amino acids. Germline CDR1 and CDR2: WSHSY and SAAADI. CDR3 in DNA: TGCGCCAGTGCCGGGACAGGGGGTTTGAGCTCCTACAATGAGCAGTTCTTC. It codes for CASAGTGGLSSYNEQFF.

This clonotype was detected many times. This chain joins TRBV12-3 or TRBV12-4 and TRBJ2-3; 12 nucleotides line up with TRBD2. V was clipped by 6 bases and J by 1 base; unmatched bases: 5. This CDR3 spans 16 amino acids. The CDR3 DNA is TGTGCCAGCAGGCCTAGCGGGAGGGCGGGCACAGATACGCAGTATTTT. Translating it yields CASRPSGRAGTDTQYF.

Many counts were recorded for this clonotype. The chain carries TRBV6-2 or TRBV6-3 and TRBJ2-1; D gene ambiguous. The CDR3 sequence is 12 residues long. Trimming pared 6 bases from V and 8 bases from J, leaving 11 bases between. Germline-derived CDR1 and CDR2 are MNHEY and SVGEGT. Here the CDR3 DNA reads TGTGCCAGCAGGGGTAGTCACGATGAGCAGTTCTTC. This encodes CASRGSHDEQFF.

This clonotype was picked up a small number of times. This clone may be a read error of a much larger clone one base away. This sequence joins TRBV7-9 and TRBJ2-7; possible D gene TRBD1, 5 bases. Germline assignment: CDR1 SEHNR and CDR2 FQNEAQ (reference sequence). The length of the CDR3 is 15 residues. Trimming cost V 5 bases and J 0 bases, with 14 bases left between them. Written as DNA, the CDR3 is TGTGCCAGCAGCCGACAGAGGCCAAGCTCCTACGAGCAGTACTTC. Amino acids: CASSRQRPSSYEQYF.

This clonotype was seen repeatedly, ten times or more. V gene TRBV7-9 combines with J gene TRBJ2-1, with a possible D match to TRBD2 (6 bases). Looked up from germline, CDR1 is SEHNR and CDR2 is FQNEAQ (reference sequence). The CDR3 totals 15 residues. V was pared by 3 bases and J by 4 bases, with 13 bases between. CDR3 nucleotide sequence: TGTGCCAGCAGCTTGTACGGCGGGGAATACAATGAGCAGTTCTTC. It encodes CASSLYGGEYNEQFF.

This clonotype was counted between two and nine times. The chain recombines TRBV5-6 with TRBJ2-3; D possibly corresponds to TRBD1 (5 bases). Trimming removed 4 bases from V and 1 base from J, with 13 bases in between. The CDR3 loop spans 15 amino acids. CDR1 and CDR2 (germline): SGHDT, YYEEEE. The CDR3 reads CASSRLRARTDTQYF. For the CDR3, the DNA is TGTGCCAGCAGCCGCCTCAGGGCTCGCACAGATACGCAGTATTTT.

About this clonotype: This may be a read error: a much more frequent sequence differs by one nucleotide. V and J are TRBV27 and TRBJ2-7, with D hard to call. V dropped 8 bases and J dropped 3 bases, with 11 bases sitting between them. The V gene's germline CDR1 is MNHEY and CDR2 SMNVEV (reference sequence). The CDR3 totals 12 residues. The CDR3 coding sequence is TGTGCCAGCCAATCACGGCTCTACGAGCAGTACTTC. Its protein product is CASQSRLYEQYF.

The chain links TRBV7-2 to TRBJ2-5, with no clear D. CDR1 and CDR2 from the germline V gene are SGHTA and FQGNSA. This CDR3 has 13 residues. V lost 3 bases, J lost 1 base, and 6 bases lay in between. CDR3 region: CASSLHTQETQYF. In DNA, the CDR3 is TGTGCCAGCAGCTTGCACACCCAAGAGACCCAGTACTTC.

This clonotype has more than one count but fewer than ten. CDR3 sequence: CASSYLAGAVGSGELFF. As DNA, the CDR3 is TGTGCCAGCAGCTACCTAGCGGGAGCTGTTGGTTCCGGGGAGCTGTTTTTT. The J gene is TRBJ2-2, the V gene TRBV11-3; the match to TRBD2 covers 10 bases. The CDR3 runs 17 residues. The junction had 11 bases not matched to a gene; V was cut back by 4 bases and J by 6 bases. Germline CDR1 is SGHNT and CDR2 is YENEEA.

This clonotype showed up many times. This chain uses TRBV28 with TRBJ1-5; 7 bases match TRBD1. V gave up 5 bases and J gave up 2 bases; unmatched junction bases: 3. The CDR3 runs 14 residues. Germline V gene lookup returns CDR1 MDHEN and CDR2 SYDVKM. CDR3 sequence (DNA): TGTGCCAGCAGTCTTGACAGGGGCAATCAGCCCCAGCATTTT. It codes for CASSLDRGNQPQHF.

In this sample, this clonotype turned up many times. The CDR3: CASRPLLGEQFF. As DNA, the CDR3 is TGTGCCAGCAGACCCCTGTTGGGTGAGCAGTTCTTC. V is TRBV7-2 and J is TRBJ2-1, with D unresolved. V shed 6 bases and J shed 9 bases, with 12 bases lying between them. The CDR3 spans 12 residues. The germline gives CDR1 SGHTA, CDR2 FQGNSA.

The chain carries TRBV7-6 and TRBJ1-6; D possibly corresponds to TRBD1 (5 bases). The CDR3 sequence is 12 residues long. Trimming pared 2 bases from V and 10 bases from J, leaving 6 bases between. Germline V gene sequence: CDR1 SGHVS, CDR2 FNYEAQ. CDR3 DNA: TGTGCCAGCAGCTTACAGGGATCACCCCTCCACTTT. It codes for CASSLQGSPLHF.